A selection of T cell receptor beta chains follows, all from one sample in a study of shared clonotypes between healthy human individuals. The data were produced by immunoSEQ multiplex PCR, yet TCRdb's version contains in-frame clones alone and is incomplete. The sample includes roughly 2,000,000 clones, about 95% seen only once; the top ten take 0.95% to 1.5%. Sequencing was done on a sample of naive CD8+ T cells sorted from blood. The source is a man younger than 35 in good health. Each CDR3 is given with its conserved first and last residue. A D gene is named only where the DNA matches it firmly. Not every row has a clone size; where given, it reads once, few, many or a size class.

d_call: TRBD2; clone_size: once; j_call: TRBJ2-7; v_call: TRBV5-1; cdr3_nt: TGCGCCAGTAGATCTAGCGGGGGATCCTACGAGCAGTACTTC; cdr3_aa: CASRSSGGSYEQYF
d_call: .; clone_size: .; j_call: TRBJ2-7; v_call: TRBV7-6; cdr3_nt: TGTGCCAGCAGCGCGAGGGGTAAGGGGTGGTACGAGCAGTACTTC; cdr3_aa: CASSARGKGWYEQYF
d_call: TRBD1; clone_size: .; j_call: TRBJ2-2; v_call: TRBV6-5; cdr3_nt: TGTGCCAGCCAGACAGGGGGCTCCGGGGAGCTGTTTTTT; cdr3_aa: CASQTGGSGELFF
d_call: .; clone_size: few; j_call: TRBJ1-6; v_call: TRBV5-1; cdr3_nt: TGCGCCAGCAGCTTGGGGGACGTGGGGCATTCACCCCTCCACTTT; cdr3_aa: CASSLGDVGHSPLHF
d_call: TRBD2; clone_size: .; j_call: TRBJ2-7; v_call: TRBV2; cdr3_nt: TGTGCCAGCAGCTCGGGACTAGCGGGAGAATCCTACGAGCAGTACTTC; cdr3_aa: CASSSGLAGESYEQYF
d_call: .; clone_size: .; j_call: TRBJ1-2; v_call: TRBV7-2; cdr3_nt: TGTGCCAGCAGCTTATGGGGGCAACCGCTGGATGGCTACACCTTC; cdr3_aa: CASSLWGQPLDGYTF
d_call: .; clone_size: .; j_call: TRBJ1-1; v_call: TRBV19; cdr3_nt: TGTGCCAGTAGTGCGACAGCGAGTACCACTGAAGCTTTCTTT; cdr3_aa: CASSATASTTEAFF
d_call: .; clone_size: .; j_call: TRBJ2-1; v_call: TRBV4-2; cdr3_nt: TGTGCCAGCAGCCAGGTCGGGGGGCCTATGGGAGAGCAGTTCTTC; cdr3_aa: CASSQVGGPMGEQFF
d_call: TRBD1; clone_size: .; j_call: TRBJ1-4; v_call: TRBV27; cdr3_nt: TGTGCCAGTTCCGGGACAGCCGCAACTAATGAAAAACTGTTTTTT; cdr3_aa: CASSGTAATNEKLFF
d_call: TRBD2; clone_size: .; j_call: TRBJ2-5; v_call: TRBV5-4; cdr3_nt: TGTGCCAGCAGCTTTGCGGGGGAGGAGACCCAGTACTTC; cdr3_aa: CASSFAGEETQYF
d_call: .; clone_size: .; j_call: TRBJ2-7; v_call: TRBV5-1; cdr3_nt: TGCGCCAGCAGCTTTCACCACGAGCAGTACTTC; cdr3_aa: CASSFHHEQYF
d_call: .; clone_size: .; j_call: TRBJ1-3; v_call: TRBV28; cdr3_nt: TGTGCCAGCAATGGGGCCTTTTACTCTGGAAACACCATATATTTT; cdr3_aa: CASNGAFYSGNTIYF
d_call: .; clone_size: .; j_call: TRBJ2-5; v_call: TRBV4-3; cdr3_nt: TGCGCCAGCAGCCAAAGCCGGGGTGAGGTGGAGACCCAGTACTTC; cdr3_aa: CASSQSRGEVETQYF
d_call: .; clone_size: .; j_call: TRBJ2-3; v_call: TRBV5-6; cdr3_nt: TGTGCCAGCAGGTGGACCCGCACAGATACGCAGTATTTT; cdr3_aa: CASRWTRTDTQYF